The clone carrying this TCR beta chain came up a few times. Its target is not known. CDR1 is SGHAT, CDR2 FQNNGV, per germline. With 2 bases removed from V and 2 bases from J, the gap between germline ends came to 19 bases. The CDR3 has 17 amino acids. These data come from a study of cytomegalovirus exposure and HLA in healthy donors. Study-wide results and limits: Through in vitro validation, three CMV-associated chains were shown to be specific for CMV antigens. Researchers reported in a later analysis that a missense DCLRE1C variant was tied to TCR beta V- and J-gene trimming.

It was with 60 Vbeta and 13 Jbeta primers that the PCR ran. This table comes from immunoSEQ multiplex PCR, and its TCRdb copy is limited to in-frame clones, with some not included. The sample carries about 100,000 clones, around 81% recorded once. This sequence originates from a woman between 70 and 85 years old in good health and CMV-seropositive. This chain uses TRBV11-2 with TRBJ2-7; TRBD2 is a possible D gene (6 bases). The material sequenced was PBMCs. The CDR3 DNA reads as TGTGCCAGCAGCTTAAAGTCGCCGGGAGTTGTAACCTACGAGCAGTACTTC. It encodes CASSLKSPGVVTYEQYF.